This T cell receptor beta chain was identified during a study of OX40 agonist ivuxolimab in advanced cancers. About the study: People who had prior anti-PD-1, anti-PD-L1 or anti-CTLA-4 therapy could take part, and around 40% had some.

Study-level findings and limits: In general, CD8+ T cells held more expanded clones than CD4+ did, on average.

Data came from immunoSEQ multiplex PCR; TCRdb stores just in-frame clones and leaves some out. The table has tens of thousands of clones, approximately 90% seen once; the top ten hold about 13%. Of note for this clone: Its antigen is unidentified.

The V segment lost 0 bases and the J segment 6 bases; nucleotides outside the gene matches: 9. Looked up from germline, CDR1 is LNHNV and CDR2 is YYDKDF (reference sequence). The CDR3 runs 16 residues. The sequence derives from an adult with an advanced solid tumor such as melanoma, head and neck, liver or kidney cancer. V is TRBV15 and J is TRBJ2-7; TRBD2 matches 9 bases. Sequenced here: CD4+ or CD8+ T cells sorted from blood, sampled in a trial of the OX40 agonist ivuxolimab. This CDR3 reads CATSRDWGLAGVEQYF. DNA of the CDR3: TGTGCCACCAGCAGAGATTGGGGACTAGCCGGAGTCGAGCAGTACTTC. The whole variable domain, filled in from reference TRBV15 and TRBJ2-7, reads DAMVIQNPRYQVTQFGKPVTLSCSQTLNHNVMYWYQQKSSQAPKLLFHYYDKDFNNEADTPDNFQSRRPNTSFCFLDIRSPGLGDTAMYLCATSRDWGLAGVEQYFGPGTRLTVT.